This entry describes one T cell receptor (beta chain). Produced via immunoSEQ multiplex PCR; TCRdb's table is partial and in-frame only. The sample has roughly 220,000 clones; nearly 90% are singletons. Recruitment covered 25 or so US areas and drew participants whose ages spanned roughly 18 to 89 years. This entry belongs to a study of blood T cell repertoires in COVID-19. The CDR3 loop spans 14 amino acids. Germline values: CDR1 LNHDA, CDR2 SQIVND (reference sequence). Trimming took 6 bases from V and 8 from J; bases not matched to a gene: 8. V is TRBV19 and J is TRBJ1-4; 8 bases match TRBD1. The sequence came from a man aged 25 to 40 who had been exposed to COVID-19. Specimen: PBMCs or T cells enriched from blood (not recorded which). The CDR3 nucleotides are TGTGCCAGTAGACCGGACAGGGAAGGAGAAAAACTGTTTTTT. Encoded protein: CASRPDREGEKLFF.